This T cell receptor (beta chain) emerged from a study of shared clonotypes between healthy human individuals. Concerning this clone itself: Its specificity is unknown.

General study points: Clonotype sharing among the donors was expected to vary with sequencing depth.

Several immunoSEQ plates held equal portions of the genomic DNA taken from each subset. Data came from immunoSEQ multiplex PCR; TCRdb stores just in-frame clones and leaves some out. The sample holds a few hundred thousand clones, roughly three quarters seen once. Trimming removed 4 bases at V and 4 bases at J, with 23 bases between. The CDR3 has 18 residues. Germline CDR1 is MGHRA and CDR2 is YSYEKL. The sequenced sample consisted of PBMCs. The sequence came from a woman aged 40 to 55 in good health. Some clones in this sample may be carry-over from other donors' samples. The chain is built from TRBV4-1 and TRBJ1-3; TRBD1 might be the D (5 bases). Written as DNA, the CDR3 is TGCGCCAGCAGCCCTTGGGGACGGACGCCAAATGGCGGAAACACCATATATTTT. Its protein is CASSPWGRTPNGGNTIYF.